The source of this T cell receptor beta chain is a study of OX40 agonist ivuxolimab in advanced cancers. Study-level background: The costimulatory receptor OX40 (CD134) was targeted by ivuxolimab, a fully human IgG2 agonistic monoclonal antibody. Intravenous ivuxolimab was administered to patients every 2 weeks at six dose levels: 0.01, 0.1, 0.3, 1.5, 3 and 10 mg/kg. Among the roughly 50 dose-escalation patients, about 19 had hepatocellular carcinoma, 15 melanoma, 9 renal cell carcinoma and 9 head and neck cancer. The dose-escalation cohort was around 83% male with a mean age of about 54 years, ranging from roughly 23 to 90. Prior anti-PD-1, anti-PD-L1 or anti-CTLA-4 therapy was permitted, and approximately 42% of dose-escalation patients had received checkpoint inhibitors. Partial responses were achieved by three dose-escalation patients, of whom one had hepatocellular carcinoma and two had cutaneous melanoma. The purpose of peripheral TCRbeta sequencing was to test whether ivuxolimab changed TCR sequence diversity and led to clonal T-cell expansion. The paper covers the monotherapy dose-escalation part of the phase I ivuxolimab trial, which included N = 52 patients.

What the authors observed across the whole study: At doses of 0.1 to 3.0 mg/kg, clonal expansion of both CD4+ and CD8+ T cells in blood was seen between baseline and week 6. Low levels of normalized T-cell clonal expansion were also seen in some patients who did not respond. On average, CD8+ T cells showed more expanded clones than CD4+ T cells after ivuxolimab. In partial responders in the 0.1-3.0 mg/kg groups, normalized peripheral clonal expansion was found to be among the lowest, especially among CD8+ T cells. The antigen specificity of the peripheral T cells that underwent clonal expansion was not determined.

The CDR3 spans 16 residues, from the cysteine through the phenylalanine. The entry retains the CDR3 DNA only, 48 bases that are in frame from base 1. As encoded in the germline V gene (reference sequence), CDR1 is SGHNT while CDR2 is YYREEE. The junction shows trimming of 4 bases on V and 3 bases on J, and the gene matches do not reach 10 bases of it. As for this clone: Its cognate antigen has yet to be identified. No base qualities exist here, and no much larger clone lies one base off it.

For sequencing of the TCRbeta CDR3 region, genomic DNA was extracted from the sorted cells. TCRbeta CDR3 regions were sequenced using the immunoSEQ Assay. Not all clones reach the TCRdb copy of this immuneACCESS table, which keeps in-frame sequences only. Checked studies attribute under half of the gap to unresolved V genes and leave the rest unexplained. The sample profile shows about 79,000 clones; over 75% of them were found once. 3.5% to 4.5% of the sample is held by the ten biggest clonotypes. Patients with a history of autoimmune disease or receiving systemic immunosuppression were excluded from the trial. Peripheral blood for TCR sequencing was collected from all dose cohorts at baseline, on cycle 4 day 1, and on cycle 7 day 1. Samples were obtained from an open-label, multicenter, first-in-human phase I dose-escalation trial of ivuxolimab. Adults with locally advanced or metastatic head and neck squamous cell, hepatocellular, melanoma or renal cell carcinoma were enrolled in the trial. CD4+ and CD8+ T cells were sorted separately from peripheral blood before TCR sequencing.

The source is an adult with an advanced solid tumor such as melanoma, head and neck, liver or kidney cancer. The sequencing here drew on CD4+ or CD8+ T cells sorted from blood, taken in a trial of the OX40 agonist ivuxolimab. The chain joins TRBV5-4 to TRBJ2-7; a stretch of 10 junction bases matches TRBD2. The CDR3 is CASSQGTSETVYEQYF. The DNA sequence reads TGTGCCAGCAGCCAAGGGACTAGCGAGACCGTCTACGAGCAGTACTTC. When the CDR3 is completed using the reference TRBV5-4 and TRBJ2-7 genes on either side, the full variable domain is ETGVTQSPTHLIKTRGQQVTLRCSSQSGHNTVSWYQQALGQGPQFIFQYYREEENGRGNFPPRFSGLQFPNYSSELNVNALELDDSALYLCASSQGTSETVYEQYFGPGTRLTVT.